Below are 11 T cell receptor beta chains sequenced from a single sample in a study of shared clonotypes between healthy human individuals (TCRdb year 2020). Preparation of the library involved the immunoSEQ multiplex PCR assay. Sourced from immuneACCESS, this table was stored by TCRdb with only in-frame sequences that have V and J called. A share of the clones is absent; for the studies checked, an unresolved V gene accounts for under half, and the remainder has no known explanation. This sample gives approximately 400,000 clones in total; 90% to 98% of them show up just once. The ten largest clones take up 0.25% to 0.35% of the sample. The sequenced material came from memory CD8+ T cells sorted from blood. The sample's cell subset or site label is to be understood as: CD45RO+ cells pooled with CCR7-negative TemRA cells. All receptors derive from a man aged 25 to 40 in good health.

J is TRBJ1-1 and V is TRBV11-1, with TRBD1 matching over 7 bases. The CDR3 extends over 17 amino acids. Trimming removed 5 bases from V and 3 bases from J; junction bases left unmatched: 15. CDR1 is SGHAT, CDR2 FQDESV, per germline (reference sequence). CDR3 residues: CASSGFRDSARDTEAFF. Written as DNA, the CDR3 is TGTGCCAGCAGCGGATTCCGGGACAGCGCGAGGGACACTGAAGCTTTCTTT.

The gene calls are TRBV5-1 and TRBJ1-3; 9 bases are a match to TRBD1. Unmatched junction bases numbered 4, after V lost 0 bases and J lost 0 bases. The CDR3 contains 17 residues. Germline V lookup: CDR1 SGHRS, CDR2 YFSETQ. In DNA, the CDR3 is TGCGCCAGCAGCTTGGGGGACAGGGAATTCTCTGGAAACACCATATATTTT. Its protein is CASSLGDREFSGNTIYF.

This clone has just one count. This chain links TRBV27 with TRBJ1-3, with D possibly being TRBD1 (6 bases). CDR3 length: 14 amino acids. CDR1 MNHEY and CDR2 SMNVEV come from the germline V gene (reference sequence). V lost 6 bases and J lost 4, with 13 bases in between. The CDR3 DNA follows: TGTGCCAGCAGAAGGGACACTTCGGGAAACACCATATATTTT. It translates to CASRRDTSGNTIYF.

CDR3 loop: CAWSGDSAHEKLFF. The CDR3 DNA reads as TGTGCCTGGAGTGGAGACAGCGCCCATGAAAAACTGTTTTTT. The chain combines TRBV30 with TRBJ1-4, with D possibly being TRBD1 (5 bases). The V gene lost 1 base and the J gene lost 6 bases, with 12 bases spanning the gap. This CDR3 is built from 14 residues. Germline CDR1 GTSNPN, CDR2 SVGIG (reference sequence).

The chain is built from TRBV29-1 and TRBJ2-1, with a possible D match to TRBD2 (6 bases). The CDR3 sequence is 15 residues long. Looked up from germline, CDR1 is SQVTM and CDR2 is ANQGSEA. Trimming took 6 bases from V and 3 from J, leaving 18 bases between them. CDR3 in DNA: TGCAGCGTCCCTGTCTCGGGGGATTACTACAATGAGCAGTTCTTC. Protein: CSVPVSGDYYNEQFF.

The V call is TRBV5-8, the J call TRBJ1-4; tentatively, D is TRBD1 (6 bases). The CDR3 is made up of 18 amino acids. The germline V and J ends were trimmed by 5 bases and 0 bases, with 20 bases remaining between them. Germline CDR1 reads SGHTS; CDR2 reads YDEGEE. CDR3 sequence reads: CASSPIGGQHATNEKLFF. Written as DNA, the CDR3 is TGTGCCAGCAGTCCAATCGGGGGACAACATGCAACTAATGAAAAACTGTTTTTT. The full variable domain, in which reference TRBV5-8 and TRBJ1-4 provide the parts outside the CDR3, is EAGVTQSPTHLIKTRGQQATLRCSPISGHTSVYWYQQALGLGLQFLLWYDEGEERNRGNFPPRFSGRQFPNYSSELNVNALELEDSALYLCASSPIGGQHATNEKLFFGSGTQLSVL.

Written as DNA, the CDR3 is TGTGCCAGCAGCCCTAGGAGCCCCCTCAATTACAATGAGCAGTTCTTC. Amino acid sequence: CASSPRSPLNYNEQFF. The gene calls are TRBV11-2 and TRBJ2-1; unclear D gene. The V gene lost 5 bases and the J gene lost 4 bases, with 18 bases spanning the gap. In germline, CDR1 is SGHAT, CDR2 FQNNGV. This CDR3 contains 16 residues.

This sequence joins TRBV9 and TRBJ1-3; no clear D. This CDR3 region has 10 residues. With 5 bases removed from V and 3 bases from J, the gap between germline ends came to 0 bases. Per the germline V gene, CDR1 is SGDLS and CDR2 is YYNGEE. CDR3 amino acids: CASSGNTIYF. The CDR3 DNA follows: TGTGCCAGCAGTGGAAACACCATATATTTT.

V gene TRBV5-1 combines with J gene TRBJ2-7; 10 bases are a match to TRBD1. The germline V gene has CDR1 SGHRS and CDR2 YFSETQ. The V and J ends lost 0 bases and 2 bases, in that order; junction bases with no gene match: 2. The CDR3 loop spans 15 amino acids. CDR3 residues: CASSLGDRGPYEQYF. In nucleotides, the CDR3 is TGCGCCAGCAGCTTGGGGGACAGGGGCCCCTACGAGCAGTACTTC.

J is TRBJ2-7 and V is TRBV28; 13 bases align to TRBD2. V lost 5 bases to trimming and J lost 0 bases; unmatched junction nucleotides: 7. Looked up from germline, CDR1 is MDHEN and CDR2 is SYDVKM. The CDR3 is 17 amino acids. The CDR3 loop is CASSAGTSGMRSYEQYF. CDR3 DNA: TGTGCCAGCAGTGCGGGGACTAGCGGGATGCGCTCCTACGAGCAGTACTTC. Filled out from reference TRBV28 and TRBJ2-7, the complete variable domain reads DVKVTQSSRYLVKRTGEKVFLECVQDMDHENMFWYRQDPGLGLRLIYFSYDVKMKEKGDIPEGYSVSREKKERFSLILESASTNQTSMYLCASSAGTSGMRSYEQYFGPGTRLTVT.

V usage is TRBV7-2 and J usage is TRBJ2-1; 7 bases map to TRBD2. Unmatched junction bases numbered 7, after V lost 5 bases and J lost 15 bases. The CDR3 length is 11 residues. The germline V gene has CDR1 SGHTA and CDR2 FQGNSA. The CDR3 loop is CASSPSGMLFF. Here the CDR3 DNA reads TGTGCCAGCAGCCCGAGCGGGATGCTGTTCTTC.